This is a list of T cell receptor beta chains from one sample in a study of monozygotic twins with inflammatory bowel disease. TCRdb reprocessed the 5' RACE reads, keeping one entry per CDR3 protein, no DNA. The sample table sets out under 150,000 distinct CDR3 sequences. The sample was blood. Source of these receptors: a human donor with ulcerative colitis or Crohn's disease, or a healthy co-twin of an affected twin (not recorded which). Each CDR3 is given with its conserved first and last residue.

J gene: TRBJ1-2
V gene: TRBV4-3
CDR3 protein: CASSQDVTGGYGYTF

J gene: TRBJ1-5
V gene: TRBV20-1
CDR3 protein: CSAGGVSRGIQPQHF

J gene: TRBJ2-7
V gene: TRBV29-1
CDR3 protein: CSVEEGVAGQEQYF

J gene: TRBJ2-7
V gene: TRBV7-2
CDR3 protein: CASSFRGLDSYEQYF

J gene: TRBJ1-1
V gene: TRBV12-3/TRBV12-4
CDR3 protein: CATTSGTLLWNTEAFF

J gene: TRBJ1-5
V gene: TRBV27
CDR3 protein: CASRGTANQPQHF

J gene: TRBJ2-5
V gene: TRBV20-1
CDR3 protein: CSARARGRRETQYF

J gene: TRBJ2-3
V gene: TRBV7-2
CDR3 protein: CASSPGGLAGYTDTQYF

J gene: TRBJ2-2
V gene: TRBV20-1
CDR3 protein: CSAAGTSGGAWAGELFF

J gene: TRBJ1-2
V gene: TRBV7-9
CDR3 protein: CASSEGHRETNYGYTF

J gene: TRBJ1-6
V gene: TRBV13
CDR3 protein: CASSSDLQESPLHF

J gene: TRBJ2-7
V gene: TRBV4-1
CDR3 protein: CASSQDRGGAMDEQYF

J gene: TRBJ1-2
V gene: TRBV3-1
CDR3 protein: CASSQDFSAGVGGYTF

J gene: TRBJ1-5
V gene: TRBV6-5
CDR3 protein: CASSPGVGSRQHF

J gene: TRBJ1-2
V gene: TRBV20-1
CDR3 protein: CSASSGQTWDTF

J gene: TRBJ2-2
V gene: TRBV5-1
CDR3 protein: CVSSLLVENTGELFF

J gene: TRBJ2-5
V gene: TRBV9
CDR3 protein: CASSEGQGLGQETQYF

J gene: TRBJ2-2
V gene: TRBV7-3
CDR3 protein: CASSLLGTKTGELFF

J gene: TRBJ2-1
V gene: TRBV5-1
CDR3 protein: CASRPLGTTIGEQFF

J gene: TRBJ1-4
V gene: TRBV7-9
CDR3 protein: CASSADRATNEKLFF

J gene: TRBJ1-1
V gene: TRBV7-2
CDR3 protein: CASSSPRGLVANTEAFF

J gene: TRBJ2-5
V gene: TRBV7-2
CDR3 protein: CASSLLGGGIEETQYF

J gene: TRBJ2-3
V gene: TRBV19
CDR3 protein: CASRARGGWADTQYF

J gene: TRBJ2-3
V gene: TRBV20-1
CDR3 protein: CSANPGDTQYF

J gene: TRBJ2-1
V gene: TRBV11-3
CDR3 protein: CASSPRSGQGNNEQFF

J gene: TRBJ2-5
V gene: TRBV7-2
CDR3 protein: CASSLFLRGGEETQYF

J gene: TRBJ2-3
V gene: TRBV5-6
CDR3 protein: CASSTSWTSTDTQYF

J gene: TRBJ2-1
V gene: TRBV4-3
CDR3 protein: CASSQTGGASNEQFF

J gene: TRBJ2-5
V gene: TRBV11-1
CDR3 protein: CASSLGRMAETQYF

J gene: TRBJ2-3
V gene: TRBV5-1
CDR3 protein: CASSLDALNTQYF

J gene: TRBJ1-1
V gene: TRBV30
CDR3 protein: CAWIEGGANTEAFF

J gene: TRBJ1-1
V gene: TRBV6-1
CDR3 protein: CASSPYRGFNTEAFF

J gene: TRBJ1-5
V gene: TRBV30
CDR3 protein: CAWTGDGNQPQHF

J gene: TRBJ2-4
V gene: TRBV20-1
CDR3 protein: CSARDPQWGKNIQYF

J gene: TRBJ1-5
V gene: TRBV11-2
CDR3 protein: CASSLDAGGGQPQHF

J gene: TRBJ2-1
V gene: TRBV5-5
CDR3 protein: CASSLSLGQEQFF

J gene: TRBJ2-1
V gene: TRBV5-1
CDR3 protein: CASSLVLSGESEQFF

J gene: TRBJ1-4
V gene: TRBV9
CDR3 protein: CASSSTGLSNEKLFF

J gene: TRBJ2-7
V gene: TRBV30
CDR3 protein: CAWSVHRVNEQYF

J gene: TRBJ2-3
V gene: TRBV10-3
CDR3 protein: CAISPHTDTQYF

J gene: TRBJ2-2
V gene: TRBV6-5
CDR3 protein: CASSWGQAHTVELFF

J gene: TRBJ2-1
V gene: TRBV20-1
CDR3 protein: CSARETSGAVQFF

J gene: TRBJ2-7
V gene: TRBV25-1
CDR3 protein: CASPGGVLYEQYF

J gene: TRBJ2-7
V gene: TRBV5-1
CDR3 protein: CASSLVIGRYEQYF

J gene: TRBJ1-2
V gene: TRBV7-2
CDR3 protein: CASSSSGGSYGYTF

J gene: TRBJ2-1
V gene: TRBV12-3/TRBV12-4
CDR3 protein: CASSEAGGHNEQFF

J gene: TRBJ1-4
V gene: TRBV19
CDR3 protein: CASSMGMALEKLFF

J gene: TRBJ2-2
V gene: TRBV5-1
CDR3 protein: CASREDRGANTGELFF

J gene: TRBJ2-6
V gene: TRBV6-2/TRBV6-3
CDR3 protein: CASVTAFSGANVLTF

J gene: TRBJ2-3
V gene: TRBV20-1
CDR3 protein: CSARDSRGGGDTQYF